This TCR beta chain was identified in a study of T-cell memory formation after mild COVID-19. On this clonotype itself: The antigen remains unidentified.

Study-wide results and caveats: Pre-infection memory held some responding clones, suggesting pre-existing cross-reactive T cells responded.

In TCRdb, the 5' RACE reads were re-called with MiXCR into one record per CDR3 protein. Of around 390,000 distinct CDR3 sequences listed, roughly 15% are singletons. After removal of 4 bases from V and 3 bases from J, the junction contained 9 bases not matched to a gene. The V gene's germline CDR1 is MNHEY and CDR2 SVGAGI. This CDR3 has 16 amino acids. The source is a man younger than 30 who had mild COVID-19 (a few samples of this study predate the infection). Cell type and time point are not known. V usage is TRBV6-5 and J usage is TRBJ1-5, with TRBD1 matching over 7 bases. The specimen was PBMCs or a T cell subset sorted from them (not recorded which). CDR3 region: CASSSDRDYPNQPQHF. The CDR3, as DNA: TGTGCCAGCAGTTCCGACAGGGACTACCCCAATCAGCCCCAGCATTTT.